This TCR beta chain comes out of a study of blood T cell repertoires in COVID-19. Across the study: Sites in the United States, Italy and Spain provided acute and convalescent COVID-19 samples.

CDR1 is LNHDA and CDR2 is SQIVND in the germline V gene (reference sequence). V lost 6 bases, J lost 1 base, and 12 bases lay in between. The length of the CDR3 is 14 residues. TCRdb keeps only in-frame clones here, not all; method: immunoSEQ multiplex PCR. This table has about 150,000 clones, approximately 83% appearing once. The sample taken for sequencing was PBMCs or T cells enriched from blood (not recorded which). The sequence was obtained from a man aged 50-59 years who had recovered from COVID-19. This chain uses TRBV19 with TRBJ1-1; unclear D gene. The CDR3 loop reads CASRLTVGNTEAFF. The CDR3 DNA is TGTGCCAGTAGACTGACTGTAGGGAACACTGAAGCTTTCTTT.